This T cell receptor (beta chain) stems from a study of blood T cell repertoires in COVID-19. How the authors handled the data: Amplification with reference gene primers provided the estimates of nucleated cell counts. TCRdb's table, derived via immunoSEQ multiplex PCR, lists solely in-frame clones and lacks some. Clone size and the V and J calls come from that table; the DNA yielded D and trimming. This sample carries 100,000 or so clones, 91% of them seen once, and the ten largest clones take about 18%. Germline V gene sequence: CDR1 LNHDA, CDR2 SQIVND (reference sequence). The germline V and J ends were trimmed by 7 bases and 9 bases, with 22 bases remaining between them. The CDR3 sequence is 16 residues long.

This sequence was found in a man in his forties or fifties with acute or convalescent COVID-19. This chain links TRBV19 with TRBJ1-6, with unresolved D. Sequenced sample: peripheral blood. The CDR3: CASTTTTRGAFSPLHF. The DNA for the CDR3 is TGTGCCAGTACTACGACAACTCGGGGAGCCTTTTCACCCCTCCACTTT.